This passage covers 14 T cell receptor beta chains from one sample sequenced in a study of radiation and T cells in renal cell carcinoma. This sample's time point: blood 2 weeks post-SBRT. Described treatment: 15 Gy SBRT to primary tumor, nephrectomy 4 weeks later. The protocol was immunoSEQ multiplex PCR, while the TCRdb copy is restricted to in-frame clones and leaves out a portion. Counted here are some 75,000 clones, 82% occurring once; the ten biggest clones make up approximately 5%. The sequenced sample was blood, obtained from a patient whose treatment included radiotherapy and nephrectomy. The receptors derive from a man between 60 and 70 years old with renal cell carcinoma.

The rearrangement links TRBV9 to TRBJ2-3; D unresolved. CDR1 is SGDLS and CDR2 is YYNGEE in the germline V gene. Trimming cost V 0 bases and J 0 bases, with 5 bases left between them. This CDR3 comprises 14 residues. DNA of the CDR3: TGTGCCAGCAGCGTAGGAATCAGCACAGATACGCAGTATTTT. Translating it yields CASSVGISTDTQYF.

J is TRBJ1-3 and V is TRBV6-1; D not certain. Trimming removed 2 bases from V and 3 bases from J, with 11 bases in between. Germline V gives CDR1 MNHNS, CDR2 SASEGT. The CDR3 is 15 residues long. The CDR3 DNA sequence: TGTGCCAGCAGTGAACAGCCCACCAGTGGAAACACCATATATTTT. Translation gives CASSEQPTSGNTIYF.

In this sample, this clone turned up once. This rearrangement joins TRBV28 to TRBJ1-3; D is unresolved. CDR1 is MDHEN and CDR2 is SYDVKM in the germline V gene. The CDR3 sequence is 13 residues long. V lost 6 bases to trimming and J lost 6 bases, with 12 bases between them. Here the CDR3 reads CASSLRWENTIYF. The DNA of the CDR3 is TGTGCCAGCAGCCTGAGGTGGGAAAACACCATATATTTT.

This chain connects TRBV10-1 to TRBJ2-1; D is undetermined. The CDR3 has 13 amino acids. The V gene's germline CDR1 is WNHNN and CDR2 SYGVQD (reference sequence). Trimming removed 2 bases from V and 7 bases from J, with 9 bases in between. DNA for the CDR3: TGCGCCAGCAGTGAGGGCGCGGTGAATGAGCAGTTCTTC. This sequence encodes CASSEGAVNEQFF.

V usage is TRBV5-5 and J usage is TRBJ2-2, with TRBD1 matching 7 bases. J gave up 4 bases and V 2 bases, and 5 bases lay outside the gene matches. The CDR3 length is 15 residues. In germline, CDR1 is SGHKS, CDR2 YYEKEE (reference sequence). The CDR3 region has the DNA TGTGCCAGCAGCTTCGACAGGGTGTTCACCGGGGAGCTGTTTTTT. It encodes CASSFDRVFTGELFF.

The V gene is TRBV5-1, the J gene TRBJ2-7; perhaps TRBD1 as D (5 bases). The V end was cut by 4 bases, the J end by 0 bases, with 14 bases between. The germline CDR1 and CDR2 sequences are SGHRS and YFSETQ. The CDR3 is 15 amino acids. The CDR3 is CASSLNTGSSYEQYF. The CDR3 DNA follows: TGCGCCAGCAGCCTAAATACAGGTAGCTCCTACGAGCAGTACTTC.

V and J are TRBV5-4 and TRBJ2-2; no reliable D call. Germline V CDR1 and CDR2: SGHNT, YYREEE (reference sequence). The CDR3 is 14 amino acids. Trimming shortened V by 0 bases and J by 8 bases, and 11 bases separated the two germline ends. The CDR3 spells CASSLASATGELFF. In DNA form, the CDR3 reads TGTGCCAGCAGCTTGGCCTCGGCGACTGGGGAGCTGTTTTTT.

The chain's CDR3 is CASSGPSGRYNEQFF. CDR3 DNA sequence: TGTGCCAGCAGTGGACCTAGCGGGAGGTACAATGAGCAGTTCTTC. The V call is TRBV6-5, the J call TRBJ2-1; 11 positions match TRBD2. After removal of 5 bases from V and 4 bases from J, the junction contained 4 bases not matched to a gene. The V gene's germline CDR1 is MNHEY and CDR2 SVGAGI. The CDR3 has 15 amino acids.

The V call is TRBV5-1, the J call TRBJ2-5; D is uncertain. Germline CDR1 reads SGHRS; CDR2 reads YFSETQ. CDR3 length: 13 residues. V lost 2 bases to trimming and J lost 7 bases, with 12 bases between them. The CDR3 region is CASSLDKHRTQYF. The CDR3 DNA reads TGCGCCAGCAGCTTAGATAAGCACAGGACCCAGTACTTC. The variable domain in full, completed from reference TRBV5-1 and TRBJ2-5, reads KAGVTQTPRYLIKTRGQQVTLSCSPISGHRSVSWYQQTPGQGLQFLFEYFSETQRNKGNFPGRFSGRQFSNSRSEMNVSTLELGDSALYLCASSLDKHRTQYFGPGTRLLVL.

The rearrangement joins TRBV19 to TRBJ2-7, with D unclear. The germline CDR1 and CDR2 sequences are LNHDA and SQIVND (reference sequence). Trimming left V 3 bases short and J 7 bases short, with 7 bases between. The CDR3 runs 11 residues. CDR3: CASSMGWEQYF. The CDR3 nucleotides read TGTGCCAGTAGTATGGGCTGGGAGCAGTACTTC.

The chain is built from TRBV6-1 and TRBJ2-1, with unresolved D. V lost 1 base and J lost 3, with 4 bases in between. The length of the CDR3 is 13 residues. Germline V gene sequence: CDR1 MNHNS, CDR2 SASEGT. Here the CDR3 reads CASSEGSYNEQFF. The CDR3 coding sequence is TGTGCCAGCAGTGAAGGCAGCTACAATGAGCAGTTCTTC.

This chain links TRBV10-3 with TRBJ1-2; D not certain. CDR1 is ENHRY and CDR2 is SYGVKD in the germline V gene. V was clipped by 2 bases and J by 3 bases, with 7 bases between them. CDR3 length: 13 amino acids. The CDR3 sequence is CAISETGYYGYTF. The DNA of the CDR3 is TGTGCCATCAGTGAGACCGGATACTATGGCTACACCTTC.

The chain couples TRBV4-1 to TRBJ2-5; D perhaps matches TRBD1 (5 bases). Per the germline V gene, CDR1 is MGHRA and CDR2 is YSYEKL. Trimming removed 2 bases from V and 0 bases from J, with 10 bases in between. The CDR3 is 15 residues long. The CDR3 loop reads CASSQTGRNQETQYF. The CDR3 coding sequence is TGCGCCAGCAGCCAAACAGGACGGAACCAAGAGACCCAGTACTTC.

The chain has TRBV27 and TRBJ2-7; possibly TRBD2 for D (5 bases). The length of the CDR3 is 13 residues. V was shortened by 8 bases and J by 6 bases, with 17 bases between the two germline ends. The germline CDR1 and CDR2 sequences are MNHEY and SMNVEV (reference sequence). CDR3 in DNA: TGTGCCAGCCACGGCCTTGGAGCGGCCGAGCAGTACTTC. Translated: CASHGLGAAEQYF.